These T cell receptor beta chains were read from a single sample in a study of cytomegalovirus exposure and HLA in healthy donors. The method was immunoSEQ multiplex PCR; TCRdb's version includes in-frame clones alone and lacks a portion of them. The sample has 200,000 to 250,000 clones, 75% to 85% seen once. What was sequenced was PBMCs. The receptors shown here come from an older woman in good health and CMV-seropositive. The conserved cysteine and the conserved F or W are not part of the CDR3 here.

TRBJ1-3 | TRBV4-2 | ASSPSLRGSGNTIY
TRBJ2-7 | TRBV28 | ASQKDVAGYPYEQY
TRBJ1-1 | TRBV19 | ASSITGGNTEAF
TRBJ2-1 | TRBV9 | ASSVAAGGAGHEQF
TRBJ2-3 | TRBV15 | ATSRDLAGGADTQY
TRBJ1-6 | TRBV30 | AWSLSGSPYNSPLH
TRBJ2-5 | TRBV7-9 | ANGRDHQETQY
TRBJ1-1 | TRBV27 | ASSQNRVITEAF
TRBJ2-3 | TRBV19 | ASSVGRSTDTQY
TRBJ1-1 | TRBV11-2 | ASSRGQLNTEAF
TRBJ1-1 | TRBV6-1 | ASSGIGQQEAF
TRBJ1-4 | TRBV5-1 | ASSLVPDEKLF
TRBJ2-6 | TRBV4-3 | ASSQEWTGSSGANVLT
TRBJ1-5 | TRBV5-1 | ASSVGQGNQPQH
TRBJ2-5 | TRBV5-1 | ASSGGQVTETQY
TRBJ1-2 | TRBV15 | ATSRSGPYGYT